The 24 T cell receptor beta chains reported below all come from one sample, sequenced in a study of shared clonotypes between healthy human individuals. Profiled with immunoSEQ multiplex PCR; TCRdb holds only in-frame clones, not every one. The repertoire consists of approximately 1,000,000 clones, with approximately 80% occurring once and the leading ten covering 0.89%. Source material: memory CD4+ T cells from PBMCs. Specified subset: CD45RA-negative fraction. The receptors derive from a man younger than 35 in good health. Some clones in this sample may be carry-over from other donors' samples.

The chain employs TRBV2 and TRBJ2-3; no reliable D call. This CDR3 has 15 residues. CDR1 is SNHLY, CDR2 FYNNEI, per germline. Trimming took off 6 bases at V and 3 bases at J, with 16 bases between the two ends. This CDR3 reads CASREIQAPTDTQYF. CDR3 nucleotide sequence: TGTGCCAGCAGGGAGATTCAGGCCCCAACAGATACGCAGTATTTT. The complete variable domain, with remaining parts taken from reference TRBV2 and TRBJ2-3, reads EPEVTQTPSHQVTQMGQEVILRCVPISNHLYFYWYRQILGQKVEFLVSFYNNEISEKSEIFDDQFSVERPDGSNFTLKIRSTKLEDSAMYFCASREIQAPTDTQYFGPGTRLTVL.

This clone has a handful of counts. Other DNA sequences from this sample encode an identical CDR3 as well. V usage is TRBV7-9 and J usage is TRBJ1-5; D perhaps matches TRBD1 (5 bases). Per germline, CDR1 SEHNR and CDR2 FQNEAQ (reference sequence). V lost 0 bases and J lost 7, with 7 bases in between. CDR3 size: 13 residues. The chain's CDR3 is CASSLAGDQPQHF. The CDR3 DNA sequence: TGTGCCAGCAGCTTAGCGGGGGACCAGCCCCAGCATTTT. Supplemented by reference TRBV7-9 and TRBJ1-5, the full variable domain reads DTGVSQNPRHKITKRGQNVTFRCDPISEHNRLYWYRQTLGQGPEFLTYFQNEAQLEKSRLLSDRFSAERPKGSFSTLEIQRTEQGDSAMYLCASSLAGDQPQHFGDGTRLSIL.

This chain joins TRBV19 and TRBJ2-3; TRBD2 aligns across 10 bases. Germline trimming cut 3 bases from V and 1 base from J; bases unmatched to any gene: 16. Germline CDR1 is LNHDA and CDR2 is SQIVND (reference sequence). The CDR3 totals 20 residues. CDR3 protein: CASSMGPLLRLAGGTDTQYF. CDR3 DNA: TGTGCCAGTAGTATGGGCCCCCTTCTAAGACTAGCGGGTGGCACAGATACGCAGTATTTT.

This chain connects TRBV9 to TRBJ1-1; D possibly corresponds to TRBD1 (6 bases). V was pared by 0 bases and J by 1 base, with 13 bases between. The germline CDR1 and CDR2 sequences are SGDLS and YYNGEE. The CDR3 contains 16 residues. The CDR3 here is CASSVEAGVWNTEAFF. The CDR3 nucleotides are TGTGCCAGCAGCGTAGAGGCAGGGGTATGGAACACTGAAGCTTTCTTT. Full variable domain (missing parts from reference TRBV9 and TRBJ1-1): DSGVTQTPKHLITATGQRVTLRCSPRSGDLSVYWYQQSLDQGLQFLIQYYNGEERAKGNILERFSAQQFPDLHSELNLSSLELGDSALYFCASSVEAGVWNTEAFFGQGTRLTVV.

This clone showed up just once. Other nucleotide sequences from this sample produce the same CDR3. This chain's CDR3 is CASSPRQGDGYTF. CDR3 nucleotide sequence: TGTGCCAGCTCACCACGACAGGGGGATGGCTACACCTTC. The V and J genes are TRBV18 and TRBJ1-2, with TRBD1 matching over 9 bases. The CDR3 runs 13 residues. J gave up 6 bases and V 1 base, and 0 bases lay outside the gene matches. Germline V gene lookup returns CDR1 KGHSH and CDR2 LQKENI.

The rearrangement joins TRBV7-2 to TRBJ2-7; 7 positions match TRBD1. Germline V gene lookup returns CDR1 SGHTA and CDR2 FQGNSA. V lost 2 bases and J lost 3; bases outside the gene matches: 7. The length of the CDR3 is 15 residues. In nucleotides, the CDR3 is TGTGCCAGCAGCTTACAGGGGGACAGATACTACGAGCAGTACTTC. Amino acids: CASSLQGDRYYEQYF.

V gene TRBV11-2 combines with J gene TRBJ2-4; D possibly matches TRBD1 or TRBD2 (6 bases each). Looked up from germline, CDR1 is SGHAT and CDR2 is FQNNGV. The length of the CDR3 is 15 residues. Trimming took off 3 bases at V and 7 bases at J, with 16 bases between the two ends. The CDR3 DNA is TGTGCCAGCAGCTTCGATGGGGGGCGTGGGAACATTCAGTACTTC. It translates to CASSFDGGRGNIQYF.

This clone appeared a few times. The CDR3 coding sequence is TGTGCCAGCAGCCTCGATCCGAGCAATCAGCCCCAGCATTTT. Protein: CASSLDPSNQPQHF. The V gene is TRBV28, the J gene TRBJ1-5, with no clear D. CDR3 size: 14 residues. The germline CDR1 and CDR2 sequences are MDHEN and SYDVKM. The V gene lost 6 bases and the J gene lost 1 base, with 10 bases spanning the gap.

In regard to this clone: The same CDR3 can be traced to other DNA sequences in this sample. The rearrangement links TRBV5-1 to TRBJ2-3; the D gene could be TRBD1 or TRBD2 (5 bases each). Germline CDR1 is SGHRS and CDR2 is YFSETQ. V was cut by 2 bases and J by 0 bases, with 7 bases left in between. The CDR3 has 14 amino acids. The CDR3 loop reads CASSFGTSTDTQYF. CDR3 in DNA: TGCGCCAGCAGCTTCGGGACCAGCACAGATACGCAGTATTTT.

The chain recombines TRBV5-5 with TRBJ2-1; TRBD1 might be the D (5 bases). V was trimmed by 2 bases and J by 3 bases, leaving 9 bases between them. The CDR3 has 14 residues. Germline V gene data show CDR1 as SGHKS and CDR2 as YYEKEE (reference sequence). The CDR3 region has the DNA TGTGCCAGCAGCTTTGAGACAGTCTACAATGAGCAGTTCTTC. Its protein is CASSFETVYNEQFF. Full variable domain (remainder filled in from reference TRBV5-5 and TRBJ2-1): DAGVTQSPTHLIKTRGQQVTLRCSPISGHKSVSWYQQVLGQGPQFIFQYYEKEERGRGNFPDRFSARQFPNYSSELNVNALLLGDSALYLCASSFETVYNEQFFGPGTRLTVL.

This clone was seen a few times. In DNA form, the CDR3 reads TGTGCCAGCAGCCCCGTCCGGACAGTCACCGGGGAGCTGTTTTTT. Protein sequence: CASSPVRTVTGELFF. The chain has TRBV7-2 and TRBJ2-2; maybe TRBD1 (6 bases). The CDR3 contains 15 residues. From germline, CDR1 is SGHTA and CDR2 FQGNSA. The V gene lost 5 bases and the J gene lost 4 bases, with 14 bases spanning the gap.

This chain links TRBV25-1 with TRBJ1-2, with TRBD1 matching 9 bases. J lost 6 bases, V lost 1 base, and 9 bases had no gene match. The CDR3 consists of 16 residues. Germline V gene lookup returns CDR1 MGHDK and CDR2 SYGVNS. DNA of the CDR3: TGTGCCAGCAGTGAATCGCGGACAGGGGCTTTGAATGGCTACACCTTC. Protein sequence: CASSESRTGALNGYTF.

The chain recombines TRBV5-1 with TRBJ2-5; 14 bases agree with TRBD2. J lost 2 bases, V lost 5 bases, and 8 bases had no gene match. Germline assignment: CDR1 SGHRS and CDR2 YFSETQ. The CDR3 totals 17 residues. In DNA, the CDR3 is TGCGCCAGCAGTACTGGACTAGCGGGAGGAACTCAAGAGACCCAGTACTTC. Translation: CASSTGLAGGTQETQYF.

This clone was seen a handful of times. The chain recombines TRBV5-4 with TRBJ2-3, with 14 positions matching TRBD2. Germline V gene lookup returns CDR1 SGHNT and CDR2 YYREEE (reference sequence). V lost 0 bases to trimming and J lost 3 bases; unmatched junction nucleotides: 3. This CDR3 comprises 17 residues. In DNA form, the CDR3 reads TGTGCCAGCAGCTTGGCGTGGACTAGCGGGAGGACAGATACGCAGTATTTT. It is translated as CASSLAWTSGRTDTQYF.

As DNA, the CDR3 is TGTGCCAGCAGCCTAGGGGGACTAGAGGGCGAGCAGTACTTC. The encoded protein is CASSLGGLEGEQYF. The chain couples TRBV11-3 to TRBJ2-7; TRBD2 matches at 8 bases. V lost 5 bases to trimming and J lost 6 bases; unmatched junction nucleotides: 9. CDR3 length equals 14 residues. Germline V gene sequence: CDR1 SGHNT, CDR2 YENEEA. Full variable domain (rest looked up from reference TRBV11-3 and TRBJ2-7): EAGVVQSPRYKIIEKKQPVAFWCNPISGHNTLYWYLQNLGQGPELLIRYENEEAVDDSQLPKDRFSAERLKGVDSTLKIQPAELGDSAVYLCASSLGGLEGEQYFGPGTRLTVT.

V usage is TRBV4-2 and J usage is TRBJ2-7; D possibly corresponds to TRBD2 (5 bases). This CDR3 is built from 15 residues. Germline CDR1 reads LGHNA; CDR2 reads YNFKEQ. The V end was cut by 1 base, the J end by 2 bases, with 12 bases between. The CDR3, as DNA: TGTGCCAGCAGCCAAGCGCTTCAGACTACCTACGAGCAGTACTTC. The encoded protein is CASSQALQTTYEQYF.

The chain carries TRBV11-2 and TRBJ2-3; D remains unclear. CDR3 size: 16 residues. The V end lost 5 bases, the J end lost 6 bases, and 21 bases lay between the germline ends. CDR1 is SGHAT and CDR2 is FQNNGV in the germline V gene. The CDR3 protein is CASSLPLRSSSDTQYF. CDR3 sequence (DNA): TGTGCCAGCAGCCTACCGTTGCGCTCATCATCGGATACGCAGTATTTT.

The chain carries TRBV21-1 and TRBJ1-5. TRBV21-1 is a pseudogene segment. The CDR3 totals 9 residues. CDR3 nucleotide sequence: TGTGCCAGCTATAGACCCCAGCATTTT. This codes for CASYRPQHF.

There are a few counts of this clone. The V call is TRBV7-8, the J call TRBJ2-4; TRBD2 agrees at 9 bases. Trimming removed 1 base from V and 6 bases from J; junction bases left unmatched: 13. The CDR3 spans 18 residues. In germline, CDR1 is SGHVS, CDR2 FQNEAQ. CDR3 nucleotide sequence: TGTGCCAGCAGCTTAGAATTTAGATGGGCTAGCGGGGTAAACATTCAGTACTTC. Translated: CASSLEFRWASGVNIQYF. The entire variable domain, with the rest obtained from reference TRBV7-8 and TRBJ2-4, is as follows: GAGVSQSPRYKVAKRGQDVALRCDPISGHVSLFWYQQALGQGPEFLTYFQNEAQLDKSGLPSDRFFAERPEGSVSTLKIQRTQQEDSAVYLCASSLEFRWASGVNIQYFGAGTRLSVL.

The chain has TRBV5-1 and TRBJ2-1; perhaps TRBD2 as D (5 bases). Germline V CDR1 and CDR2: SGHRS, YFSETQ. The CDR3 runs to 14 residues. V lost 4 bases and J lost 5, with 13 bases in between. The CDR3 spells CASSLTPGDNEQFF. The CDR3 nucleotides read TGCGCCAGCAGCCTGACACCCGGGGACAATGAGCAGTTCTTC. Variable domain in full (rest from reference TRBV5-1 and TRBJ2-1): KAGVTQTPRYLIKTRGQQVTLSCSPISGHRSVSWYQQTPGQGLQFLFEYFSETQRNKGNFPGRFSGRQFSNSRSEMNVSTLELGDSALYLCASSLTPGDNEQFFGPGTRLTVL.

V usage is TRBV19 and J usage is TRBJ2-2; the D gene is possibly TRBD2 (5 bases). Germline CDR1 and CDR2: LNHDA and SQIVND (reference sequence). This CDR3 spans 18 amino acids. Trimming took 5 bases from V and 6 from J, leaving 25 bases between them. CDR3 amino acids: CASSSRGSSVAGSGELFF. In nucleotides, the CDR3 is TGTGCCAGTAGTTCCAGAGGGTCCTCGGTGGCTGGGTCCGGGGAGCTGTTTTTT.

The chain has TRBV27 and TRBJ2-5; TRBD1 might be the D (6 bases). Trimming removed 6 bases from V and 5 bases from J, with 22 bases in between. This CDR3 comprises 16 residues. The germline V gene has CDR1 MNHEY and CDR2 SMNVEV (reference sequence). CDR3 amino acids: CASSPLGRGLGETQYF. Here the CDR3 DNA reads TGTGCCAGCAGCCCTCTGGGCAGGGGCCTTGGGGAGACCCAGTACTTC.

The table lists this clone with a count of one. The chain combines TRBV5-4 with TRBJ2-1; 10 bases line up with TRBD2. This CDR3 is built from 13 residues. With V trimmed by 1 base and J by 13 bases, 5 bases remained unmatched. Germline CDR1 reads SGHNT; CDR2 reads YYREEE (reference sequence). The CDR3 sequence: CASSLPAGGPQFF. The CDR3 coding sequence is TGTGCCAGCAGCTTGCCAGCGGGAGGGCCTCAGTTCTTC.

V and J are TRBV2 and TRBJ1-2; weak D call: TRBD1 (5 bases). The CDR3 spans 13 residues. Germline V gene lookup returns CDR1 SNHLY and CDR2 FYNNEI. Trimming pared 11 bases from V and 4 bases from J, leaving 17 bases between. CDR3 sequence: CAGQGRTFYGYTF. The CDR3 DNA follows: TGTGCCGGGCAGGGCAGGACCTTCTATGGCTACACCTTC.